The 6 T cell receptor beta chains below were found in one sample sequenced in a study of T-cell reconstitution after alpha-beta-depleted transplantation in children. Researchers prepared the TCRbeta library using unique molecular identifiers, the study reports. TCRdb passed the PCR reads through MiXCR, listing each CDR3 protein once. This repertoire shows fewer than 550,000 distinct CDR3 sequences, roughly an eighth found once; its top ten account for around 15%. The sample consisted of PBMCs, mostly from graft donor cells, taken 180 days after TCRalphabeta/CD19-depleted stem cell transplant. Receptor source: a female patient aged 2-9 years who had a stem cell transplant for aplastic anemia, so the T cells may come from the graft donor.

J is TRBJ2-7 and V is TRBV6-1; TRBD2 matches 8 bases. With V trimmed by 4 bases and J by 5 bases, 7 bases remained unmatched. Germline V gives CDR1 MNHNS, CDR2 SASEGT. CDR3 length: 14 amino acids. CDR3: CASSAGTRVDEQYF. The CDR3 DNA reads TGTGCCAGCAGTGCCGGGACTAGAGTCGACGAGCAGTACTTC.

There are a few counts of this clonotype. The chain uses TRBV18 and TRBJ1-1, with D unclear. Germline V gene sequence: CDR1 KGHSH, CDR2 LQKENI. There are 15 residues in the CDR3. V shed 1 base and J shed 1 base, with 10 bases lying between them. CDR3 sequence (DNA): TGTGCCAGCTCACCACGATTGGTTACGAACACTGAAGCTTTCTTT. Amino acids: CASSPRLVTNTEAFF.

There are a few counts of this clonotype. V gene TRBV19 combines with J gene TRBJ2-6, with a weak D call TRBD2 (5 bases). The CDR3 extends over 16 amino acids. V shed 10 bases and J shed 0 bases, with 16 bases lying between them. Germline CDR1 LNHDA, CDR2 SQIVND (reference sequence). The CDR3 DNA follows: TGTGCCACCAGCTGGTGGAGGACCTCTGGGGCCAACGTCCTGACTTTC. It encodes CATSWWRTSGANVLTF.

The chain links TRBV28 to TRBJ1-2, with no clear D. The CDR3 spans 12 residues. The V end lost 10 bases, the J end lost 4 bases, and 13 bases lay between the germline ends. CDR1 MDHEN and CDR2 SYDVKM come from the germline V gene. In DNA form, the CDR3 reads TGTGCCACCACCCCGGATACCTATGGCTACACCTTC. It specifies CATTPDTYGYTF.

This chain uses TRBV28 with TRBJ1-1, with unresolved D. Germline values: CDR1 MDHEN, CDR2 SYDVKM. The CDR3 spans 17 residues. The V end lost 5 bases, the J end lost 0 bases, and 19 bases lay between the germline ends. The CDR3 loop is CASSHPRLGRLNTEAFF. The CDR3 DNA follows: TGTGCCAGCAGTCACCCCCGCTTGGGCAGGCTGAACACTGAAGCTTTCTTT. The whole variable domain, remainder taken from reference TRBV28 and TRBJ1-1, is DVKVTQSSRYLVKRTGEKVFLECVQDMDHENMFWYRQDPGLGLRLIYFSYDVKMKEKGDIPEGYSVSREKKERFSLILESASTNQTSMYLCASSHPRLGRLNTEAFFGQGTRLTVV.

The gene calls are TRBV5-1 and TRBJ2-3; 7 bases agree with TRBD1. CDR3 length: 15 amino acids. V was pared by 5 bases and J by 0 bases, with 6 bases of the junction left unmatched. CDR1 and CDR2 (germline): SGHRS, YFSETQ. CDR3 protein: CASRPTGASTDTQYF. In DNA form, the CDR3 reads TGCGCCAGCAGACCTACAGGGGCGAGCACAGATACGCAGTATTTT.